The present TCR beta chain was sequenced within a study of blood T cell repertoires in COVID-19 (dated by TCRdb to about 2020). Describing the broader study: Collaborator samples came from the United States, Italy and Spain and covered acute and convalescent phases of COVID-19. The material from the prospective study consisted of cDNA or gDNA derived from T cells, B-cell-depleted T cells, or PBMCs. Deeply sampled blood TCRbeta repertoires from subjects exposed to, actively infected with, or recovered from COVID-19 were included in the dataset. A freely available public database, intended as a resource for researchers studying the immune response to SARS-CoV-2, is where the repertoires were released. Samples were obtained from the ongoing ImmuneRACE study (first 160 participants) and from about 1,300 subjects provided by 6 global collaborators. Nearly every sample came with metadata listing a de-identified subject ID, COVID-19 status, age in years and sex. Where HLA class I and class II types were available, the types were taken from metadata supplied by the sample provider, not from assay-based typing. Study-wide conclusions, independent of this receptor: The amount of clinical and demographic metadata varied by source and participant and was provided uncurated.

Participants in the prospective study were enrolled through a virtual design, were aged about 18 to 90 years, and lived in 24 United States geographic areas. In the prospective study, cohorts were assigned on the basis of participant-reported clinical history obtained from a screening survey and a study questionnaire. ImmuneRACE Cohort 3 recovered participants were defined by two consecutive negative NP/OP PCR tests, healthcare professional clearance, or symptom resolution. Each participant in the prospective study had whole blood, serum and a nasopharyngeal or oropharyngeal swab collected by mobile phlebotomists. Prospective study participants could optionally give additional blood draws and questionnaires over an approximately 2-month period. Before DNA extraction, blood samples from the prospective study were shipped at room temperature or frozen. Points on this clone: This receptor's antigen is unknown. No base quality information exists; no much larger clone differs at one position.

TCRbeta CDR3 regions were amplified from genomic DNA using the immunoSEQ Assay, a bias-controlled multiplex PCR. The source study handled its data this way. Nucleated cell counts per sample were estimated from amplification of reference gene primers within the assay. To quantify the absolute abundance of each unique TCRbeta CDR3 rearrangement, sequence reads were collapsed and filtered. For each sample, productive Simpson clonality was calculated by taking the square root of Simpson's diversity index across productive rearrangements. What TCRdb holds here is the immuneACCESS table cut down to in-frame rearrangements. Part of the clones is not present; checked against another copy, under half of the missing clones reflect an unresolved V gene, and the others are unexplained. Clonal size and the V and J genes are those of that table, whereas D and trimming came from the DNA. Here the sample has 150,000 or so clones; approximately 80% occur a single time. The ten top clones hold 10% to 15% of the sample.

This TCR was sampled from a woman aged 60 to 75 who had recovered from COVID-19. The sample was PBMCs or T cells enriched from blood (not recorded which).

DNA sequence: TGTGCCAGCAGCGAGGACTTCTACGAGCAGTACTTC. It specifies CASSEDFYEQYF. Here the chain combines TRBV11-3 and TRBJ2-7; TRBD2 is possibly the D segment (5 matching bases). Per the germline V gene, SGHNT is the CDR1 and YENEEA is the CDR2. CDR3 length: 12 amino acids, cysteine to phenylalanine. Just CDR3 DNA is preserved here, 36 bases in frame from base 1. V is pared back by 5 bases and J by 3 bases, with 8 bases lying between the germline termini. When the CDR3 is completed using the reference TRBV11-3 and TRBJ2-7 genes on either side, the full variable domain is EAGVVQSPRYKIIEKKQPVAFWCNPISGHNTLYWYLQNLGQGPELLIRYENEEAVDDSQLPKDRFSAERLKGVDSTLKIQPAELGDSAVYLCASSEDFYEQYFGPGTRLTVT.